This T cell receptor (beta chain) comes out of a study of cytomegalovirus exposure and HLA in healthy donors. General study findings and limits: Several of the most significant clusters appeared, in a later analysis, to be linked to common viral pathogens.

Primers for the PCR totalled 60 Vbeta and 13 Jbeta. Authors' processing steps: Unique TCR beta chains numbered approximately 76 million in a later analysis, with 10 million to 14 million shared. TCRdb's copy holds only in-frame clones and misses some; the assay was immunoSEQ multiplex PCR. V and J calls and clone size are copied from that table; D and trimming were computed from the DNA. The sample shows approximately 150,000 clones, about 71% of them seen only once. This clone appeared a single time. The antigen is undetermined. Germline and junction disagree at one end, which may indicate a read error. This sample includes further DNA sequences coding for the same CDR3. Germline CDR1 and CDR2: SGDLS and YYNGEE. The CDR3 has 15 amino acids.

The sequence derives from a woman between 25 and 40 years old in good health and CMV-seronegative. Specimen: PBMCs. J is TRBJ2-6 and V is TRBV9; a possible D gene is TRBD1 (5 bases). Here the CDR3 DNA reads TGTGCCAGCAGCGTAGTTCAGACTGGGGCCAACGTCTTGACTTTC. Its translation is CASSVVQTGANVLTF. Drawing the rest from reference TRBV9 and TRBJ2-6, the complete variable domain is DSGVTQTPKHLITATGQRVTLRCSPRSGDLSVYWYQQSLDQGLQFLIQYYNGEERAKGNILERFSAQQFPDLHSELNLSSLELGDSALYFCASSVVQTGANVLTFGAGSRLTVL.